The 3 T cell receptor beta chains below all came from one sample that was sequenced in a study of OX40 agonist ivuxolimab in advanced cancers. This table comes from immunoSEQ multiplex PCR, and its TCRdb copy is limited to in-frame clones, with some not included. The repertoire holds approximately 60,000 clones, about 85% seen once, with about 2.7% in the top ten. Sequencing was performed on CD4+ or CD8+ T cells sorted from blood, taken in a trial of the OX40 agonist ivuxolimab. These receptors all come from an adult with an advanced solid tumor such as melanoma, head and neck, liver or kidney cancer.

The V call is TRBV6-5, the J call TRBJ2-5; 9 bases map to TRBD2. With the DNA end fitting TRBJ2-7 better, the J assignment may be wrong. The CDR3 consists of 16 residues. Germline V gene lookup returns CDR1 MNHEY and CDR2 SVGAGI. The CDR3 nucleotides are TGTGCCAGCAGTTACATTCGAGCGGGAGGAGTAGGCGAGCAGTACTTC. Residues: CASSYIRAGGVGEQYF.

This clone was counted a few times. The chain is built from TRBV2 and TRBJ2-7; D is ambiguous. Trimming cost V 5 bases and J 6 bases, with 8 bases left between them. The CDR3 spans 11 residues. Germline loops: CDR1 SNHLY, CDR2 FYNNEI. DNA for the CDR3: TGTGCCAGCAGTATCAGGCGCGAGCAGTACTTC. Its translation: CASSIRREQYF.

The rearrangement uses TRBV29-1 and TRBJ1-1; D not resolved. V was cut by 5 bases and J by 4 bases, with 14 bases left in between. The V gene's germline CDR1 is SQVTM and CDR2 ANQGSEA. This CDR3 comprises 13 residues. CDR3 amino acids: CSVLSMGGTEAFF. The CDR3 DNA is TGCAGCGTTTTATCCATGGGAGGCACTGAAGCTTTCTTT.